The 5 T cell receptor beta chains below come from one sample, sequenced in a study of T-cell memory formation after mild COVID-19. TCRdb used MiXCR to reprocess the 5' RACE reads, holding one entry per CDR3 protein. Of 550,000 to 600,000 distinct CDR3 sequences listed, less than 25% are singletons. What was sequenced was PBMCs or a T cell subset sorted from them (not recorded which). Every receptor here comes from an adult woman who had mild COVID-19 (a few samples of this study predate the infection). Cell type and time point are not known.

The V gene is TRBV5-1, the J gene TRBJ2-7; TRBD2 agrees at 12 bases. CDR1 is SGHRS and CDR2 is YFSETQ in the germline V gene. The CDR3 consists of 17 residues. V lost 1 base and J lost 2; bases outside the gene matches: 7. CDR3 loop: CASSLWTSGITTYEQYF. CDR3 DNA sequence: TGCGCCAGCAGCTTGTGGACTAGCGGGATCACGACCTACGAGCAGTACTTC.

J is TRBJ1-1 and V is TRBV20-1, with no clear D. Trimming pared 6 bases from V and 4 bases from J, leaving 12 bases between. Germline V lookup: CDR1 DFQATT, CDR2 SNEGSKA (reference sequence). The CDR3 has 12 amino acids. The CDR3 DNA is TGCAGTGCCGGAGGTGCGGGCACTGAAGCTTTCTTT. Protein product: CSAGGAGTEAFF.

This clonotype has more than one count but fewer than ten. The chain has TRBV5-1 and TRBJ2-1; 14 bases line up with TRBD2. Trimming at V came to 2 bases and at J to 5 bases, leaving 12 bases not matched to a gene. The CDR3 consists of 19 residues. The germline V gene has CDR1 SGHRS and CDR2 YFSETQ. CDR3 DNA: TGCGCCAGCAGCTTTTACACCGGGACTAGCGGGGGCCCTAACAATGAGCAGTTCTTC. Amino acids: CASSFYTGTSGGPNNEQFF.

The chain joins TRBV15 to TRBJ1-5; D is unresolved. Germline V gene data show CDR1 as LNHNV and CDR2 as YYDKDF (reference sequence). CDR3 length: 15 residues. V shed 1 base and J shed 2 bases, with 9 bases lying between them. The CDR3 region is CATSRGMIGNQPQHF. In DNA form, the CDR3 reads TGTGCCACCAGCAGAGGGATGATCGGCAATCAGCCCCAGCATTTT.

This chain connects TRBV12-3 or TRBV12-4 to TRBJ2-7; D gene unclear. The V gene lost 3 bases and the J gene lost 4 bases, with 7 bases spanning the gap. The CDR3 spans 12 residues. The CDR3 here is CASSFPFYEQYF. For the CDR3, the DNA is TGTGCCAGCAGTTTCCCGTTTTACGAGCAGTACTTC.